This T cell receptor (beta chain) was captured in a study of vaccination effects on CD4 cells after COVID-19. Worth noting for this clone: The antigen remains unidentified.

The ViraFEST assay expanded antigen-specific CD4+ T cells with viral peptide pools before sequencing. Cultured cells yielded isolated CD4+ T cells after nine to ten days. Nucleocapsid antibodies were negative in the vaccine recipients, who had never had SARS-CoV-2 infection. The authors replaced half the medium with IL-2 medium on days 3 and 7. Study outcomes and limitations: At late timepoints after vaccination, vaccine- and infection-induced clones shrank markedly.

The CDR3 consists of 13 residues. Germline values: CDR1 SGHRS, CDR2 YFSETQ. Trimming took 0 bases from V and 7 from J, leaving 8 bases between them. Method: immunoSEQ multiplex PCR; TCRdb's copy keeps in-frame clones and lacks some. This table holds about 21,000 clones, 73% found once. This receptor was taken from a human donor who received a COVID-19 vaccine. V gene TRBV5-1 combines with J gene TRBJ1-5; D is uncertain. Specimen: CD4+ T cells from PBMCs cultured with HCoV-NL63 spike peptides, collected before COVID-19 vaccination. CDR3 amino acids: CASSLEREQPQHF. Written as DNA, the CDR3 is TGCGCCAGCAGCTTGGAAAGGGAACAGCCCCAGCATTTT.